This T cell receptor (beta chain) was sequenced for a study of blood T cell repertoires in COVID-19. Study-level background: Samples representing acute and convalescent COVID-19 were sourced from the United States, Italy and Spain.

The table came from immunoSEQ multiplex PCR; TCRdb's copy has only in-frame clones and leaves some out. The sample records approximately 150,000 clones, approximately 88% being singletons. The sample consisted of peripheral blood. The TCR comes from a man in his sixties with active or convalescent COVID-19.

CDR3 sequence (DNA): TGTGCCACCAGTGAGGCCGGGACAGTATACAATGAGCAGTTCTTC. Its translation is CATSEAGTVYNEQFF. V gene TRBV24-1 combines with J gene TRBJ2-1; 7 bases match TRBD1. Trimming removed 4 bases from V and 4 bases from J; junction bases left unmatched: 6. CDR3 length: 15 residues. The germline V gene encodes CDR1 KGHDR and CDR2 SFDVKD.